Following are 5 T cell receptor beta chains from one sample sequenced in a study of beta chain features in type 1 diabetes. Reverse transcription of all isolated RNA meant that expressed TCRB transcripts were sequenced. Measured with immunoSEQ multiplex PCR; TCRdb has only the in-frame clones, and not every one. In the table there are some 250,000 clones, approximately 15% of which are singletons. These receptors have no known antigen. Study-level points and caveats: Shorter TCRB CDR3s, moderately but significantly so, were found in Type 1 diabetes patients in all four CD4+ subsets.

Material: naive CD4+ T cells from blood. These receptors came from a man between 25 and 39 years old with type 1 diabetes.

The rearrangement links TRBV6-5 to TRBJ2-3; the match to TRBD1 covers 10 bases. Trimming took 4 bases from V and 2 from J; bases not matched to a gene: 3. Germline loops: CDR1 MNHEY, CDR2 SVGAGI. This CDR3 comprises 15 residues. The CDR3 protein is CASSSGQGVTDTQYF. Written as DNA, the CDR3 is TGTGCCAGCAGTTCTGGACAGGGGGTCACAGATACGCAGTATTTT.

This clone was counted only a few times. The chain has TRBV6-4 and TRBJ2-3, with 12 bases that match TRBD2. CDR1 is MRHNA, CDR2 SNTAGT, per germline. The J segment lost 2 bases and the V segment lost 3 bases, leaving 3 bases of the junction unmatched. CDR3 size: 16 residues. The CDR3 here is CASSETSGRDTDTQYF. For the CDR3, the DNA is TGTGCCAGCAGTGAGACTAGCGGGAGAGACACAGATACGCAGTATTTT.

This clone was observed a handful of times. The chain recombines TRBV25-1 with TRBJ2-3; the D is unclear. This CDR3 region has 14 residues. Trimming shortened V by 1 base and J by 0 bases, and 5 bases separated the two germline ends. The V gene's germline CDR1 is MGHDK and CDR2 SYGVNS. CDR3 in DNA: TGTGCCAGCAGTGAATCGACTAGCACAGATACGCAGTATTTT. Its protein is CASSESTSTDTQYF. Based on the CDR3 plus reference TRBV25-1 and TRBJ2-3, the full variable domain is EADIYQTPRYLVIGTGKKITLECSQTMGHDKMYWYQQDPGMELHLIHYSYGVNSTEKGDLSSESTVSRIRTEHFPLTLESARPSHTSQYLCASSESTSTDTQYFGPGTRLTVL.

This clone appeared a few times. Other DNA sequences in this sample translate to the same CDR3. The chain couples TRBV30 to TRBJ1-1; possibly TRBD1 for D (5 bases). CDR1 is GTSNPN, CDR2 SVGIG, per germline (reference sequence). The V end was cut by 0 bases, the J end by 3 bases, with 8 bases between. This CDR3 has 13 amino acids. CDR3 loop: CAWSVGGDTEAFF. Written as DNA, the CDR3 is TGTGCCTGGAGTGTTGGGGGGGACACTGAAGCTTTCTTT.

This clone has just a few counts. The chain combines TRBV27 with TRBJ1-1; 7 nucleotides match TRBD1. The V gene end was trimmed by 8 bases and the J gene end by 6 bases; junction bases not matched to a gene: 6. From germline, CDR1 is MNHEY and CDR2 SMNVEV (reference sequence). The CDR3 loop spans 12 amino acids. CDR3 nucleotides: TGTGCCAGCGGGAGTACAGGGGCTGAAGCTTTCTTT. Translation gives CASGSTGAEAFF.